This TCR beta chain was obtained from a study of PD-L1 blockade in urothelial cancer. As for the study in general: Reported median T cell count for blood samples was 120,000 to 150,000.

Germline V CDR1 and CDR2: SGHNT, YYREEE (reference sequence). The CDR3 has 15 amino acids. V was clipped by 3 bases and J by 4 bases; unmatched bases: 5. Every PCR received spiked-in synthetic TCR analog templates. This table comes from immunoSEQ multiplex PCR, and its TCRdb copy is limited to in-frame clones, with some not included. Of tens of thousands of clones detected, approximately 80% appear once; the ten largest clones hold around 4.5%. This clone came up once. The material sequenced was PBMCs, taken around atezolizumab (anti-PD-L1) treatment. This clonotype originated in a man between 65 and 80 years old with urothelial cancer. The rearrangement uses TRBV5-4 and TRBJ2-2; 8 nucleotides agree with TRBD2. CDR3 nucleotide sequence: TGTGCCAGCAGCTCGGAACGGGGGGGCACCGGGGAGCTGTTTTTT. Amino acids: CASSSERGGTGELFF.